The subject of this entry is one TCR beta chain. What it recognizes is unknown. The source of the sample is a study of vaccination and CD4 T cells after COVID-19. The Oncomine TCR Beta short-read assay was applied to DNA of cultured CD4+ T cells. TCRdb processed the PCR reads anew with MiXCR; each CDR3 protein has one entry. The data hold approximately 15,000 distinct CDR3 sequences, with about 53% observed a single time. Treatment meaning: approximately 10-day PBMC culture with coronavirus spike peptide pools or control peptides (ViraFEST assay). CDR1 and CDR2 (germline): DFQATT, SNEGSKA (reference sequence). V was clipped by 0 bases and J by 5 bases, with 19 bases between them. CDR3 length: 16 residues.

The sequences come from CD4+ T cells from blood, cultured in vitro, collected before SARS-CoV-2 vaccination. The clonotype comes from a human donor who had recovered from COVID-19. The V call is TRBV20-1, the J call TRBJ2-5, with a weak D call TRBD2 (7 bases). The CDR3 nucleotides read TGCAGTGCTAGAGATGAGGCGGGGGCCAGGACGGAGACCCAGTACTTC. Amino acid sequence: CSARDEAGARTETQYF.